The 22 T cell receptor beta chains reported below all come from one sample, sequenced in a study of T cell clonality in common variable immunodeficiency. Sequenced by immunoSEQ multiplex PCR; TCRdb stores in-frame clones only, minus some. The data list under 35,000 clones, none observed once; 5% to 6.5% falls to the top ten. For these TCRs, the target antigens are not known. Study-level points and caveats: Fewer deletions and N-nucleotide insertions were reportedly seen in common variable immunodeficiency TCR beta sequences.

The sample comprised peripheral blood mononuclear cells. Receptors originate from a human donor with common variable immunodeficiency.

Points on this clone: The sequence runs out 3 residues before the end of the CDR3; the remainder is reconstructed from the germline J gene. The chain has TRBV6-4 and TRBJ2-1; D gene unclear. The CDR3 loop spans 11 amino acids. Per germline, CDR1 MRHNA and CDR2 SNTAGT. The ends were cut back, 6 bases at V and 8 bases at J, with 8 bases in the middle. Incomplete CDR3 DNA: TGTGCCAGCAGCAAGGGTGATGAG. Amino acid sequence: CASSKGDE. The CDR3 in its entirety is CASSKGDEQFF.

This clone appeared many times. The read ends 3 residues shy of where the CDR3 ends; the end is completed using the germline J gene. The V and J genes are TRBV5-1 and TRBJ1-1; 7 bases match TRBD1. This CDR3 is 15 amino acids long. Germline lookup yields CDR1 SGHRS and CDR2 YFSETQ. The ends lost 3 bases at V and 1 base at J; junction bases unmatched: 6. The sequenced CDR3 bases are TGCGCCAGCAGCTCCGAGACAGGGACGAACACTGAA. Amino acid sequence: CASSSETGTNTE. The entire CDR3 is CASSSETGTNTEAFF.

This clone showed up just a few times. CDR3 DNA (partial): TGTGCCAGCAGCTTGGTCGCTGAA. Residues: CASSLVAE. Given in full, the CDR3 is CASSLVAEAFF. The V call is TRBV5-6, the J call TRBJ1-1; D gene ambiguous. Read sequence stops 3 residues before the CDR3 end, and the germline J gene provides the missing end. V lost 0 bases and J 6 bases, leaving 3 bases between the germline ends. Germline V gene lookup returns CDR1 SGHDT and CDR2 YYEEEE. The CDR3 runs 11 residues.

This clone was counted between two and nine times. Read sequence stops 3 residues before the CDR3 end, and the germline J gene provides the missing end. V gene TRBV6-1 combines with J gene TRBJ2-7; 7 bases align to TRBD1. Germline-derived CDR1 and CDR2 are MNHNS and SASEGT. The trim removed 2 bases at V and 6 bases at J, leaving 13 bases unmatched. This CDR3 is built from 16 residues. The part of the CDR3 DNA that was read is TGTGCCAGCAGTGAACGATTGTCGACAGGGATTGGCGAG. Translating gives CASSERLSTGIGE. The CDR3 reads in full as CASSERLSTGIGEQYF.

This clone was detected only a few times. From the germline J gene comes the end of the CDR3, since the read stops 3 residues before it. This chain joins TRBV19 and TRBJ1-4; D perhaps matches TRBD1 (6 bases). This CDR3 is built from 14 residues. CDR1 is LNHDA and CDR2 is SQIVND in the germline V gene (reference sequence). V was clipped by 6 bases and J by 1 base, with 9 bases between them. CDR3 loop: CASSRTETNEKLFF. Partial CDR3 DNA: TGTGCCAGTAGCAGGACAGAAACTAATGAAAAA.

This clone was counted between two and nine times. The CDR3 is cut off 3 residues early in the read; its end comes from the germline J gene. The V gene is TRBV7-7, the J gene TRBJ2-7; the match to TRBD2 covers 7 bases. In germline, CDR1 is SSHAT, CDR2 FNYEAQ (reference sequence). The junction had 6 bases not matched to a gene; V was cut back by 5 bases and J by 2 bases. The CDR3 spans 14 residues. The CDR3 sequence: CASSPGGGTYEQYF. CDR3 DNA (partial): TGTGCCAGCAGCCCTGGGGGGGGGACCTACGAG.

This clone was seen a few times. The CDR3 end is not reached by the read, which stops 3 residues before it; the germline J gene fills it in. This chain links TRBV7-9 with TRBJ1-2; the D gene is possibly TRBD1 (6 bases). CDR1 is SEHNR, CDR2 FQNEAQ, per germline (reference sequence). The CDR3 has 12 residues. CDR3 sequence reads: CASSSGTLSYTF. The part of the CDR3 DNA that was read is TGTGCCAGCAGCTCCGGGACACTCAGC.

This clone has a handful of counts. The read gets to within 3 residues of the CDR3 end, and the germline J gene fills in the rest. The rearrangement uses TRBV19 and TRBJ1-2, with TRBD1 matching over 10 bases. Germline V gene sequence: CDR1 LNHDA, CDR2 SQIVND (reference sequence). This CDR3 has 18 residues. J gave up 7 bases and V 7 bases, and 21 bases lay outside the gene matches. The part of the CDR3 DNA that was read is TGTGCCAGTACCTCAGGACCAGACAGGGGGCTACGGTCGCTTGGC. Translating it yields CASTSGPDRGLRSLG. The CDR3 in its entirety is CASTSGPDRGLRSLGYTF.

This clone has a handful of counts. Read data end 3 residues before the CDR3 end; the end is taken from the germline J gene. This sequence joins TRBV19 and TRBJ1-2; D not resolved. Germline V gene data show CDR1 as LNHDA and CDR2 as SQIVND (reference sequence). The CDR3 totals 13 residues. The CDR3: CASSTDGVAIYTF. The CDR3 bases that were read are TGTGCCAGTAGCACGGACGGGGTAGCAATC.

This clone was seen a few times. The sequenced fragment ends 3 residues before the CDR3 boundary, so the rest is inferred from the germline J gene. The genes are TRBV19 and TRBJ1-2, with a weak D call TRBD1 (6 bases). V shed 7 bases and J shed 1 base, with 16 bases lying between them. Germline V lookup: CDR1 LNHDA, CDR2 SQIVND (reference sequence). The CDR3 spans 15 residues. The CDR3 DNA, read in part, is TGTGCCAGTACCACTATCGGACAGCTTAACTATGGC. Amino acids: CASTTIGQLNYG. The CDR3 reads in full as CASTTIGQLNYGYTF.

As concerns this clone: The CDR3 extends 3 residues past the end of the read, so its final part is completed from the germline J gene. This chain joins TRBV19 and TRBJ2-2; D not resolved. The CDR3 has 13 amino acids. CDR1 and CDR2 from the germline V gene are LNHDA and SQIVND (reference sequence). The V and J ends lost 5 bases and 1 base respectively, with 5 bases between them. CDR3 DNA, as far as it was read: TGTGCCAGTAGTGGCAAGAACACCGGGGAG. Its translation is CASSGKNTGE. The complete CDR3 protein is CASSGKNTGELFF.

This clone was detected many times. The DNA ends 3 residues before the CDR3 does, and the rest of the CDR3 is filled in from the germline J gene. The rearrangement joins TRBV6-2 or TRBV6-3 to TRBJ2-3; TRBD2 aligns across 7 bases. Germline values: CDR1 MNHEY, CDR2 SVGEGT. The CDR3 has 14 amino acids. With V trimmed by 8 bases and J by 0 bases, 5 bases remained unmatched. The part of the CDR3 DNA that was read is TGTGCCAGCGGACGTAGCGGGAGCACAGATACG. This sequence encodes CASGRSGSTDT. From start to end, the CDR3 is CASGRSGSTDTQYF.

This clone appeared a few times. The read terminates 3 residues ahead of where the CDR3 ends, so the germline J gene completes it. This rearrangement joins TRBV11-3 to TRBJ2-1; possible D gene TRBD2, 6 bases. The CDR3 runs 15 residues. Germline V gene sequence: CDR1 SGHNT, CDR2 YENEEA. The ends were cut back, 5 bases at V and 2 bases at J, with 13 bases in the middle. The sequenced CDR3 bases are TGTGCCAGCAGCAAACCCGCGGGGCCCTACAATGAG. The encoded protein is CASSKPAGPYNE. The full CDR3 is CASSKPAGPYNEQFF. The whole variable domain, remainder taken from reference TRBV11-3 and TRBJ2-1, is EAGVVQSPRYKIIEKKQPVAFWCNPISGHNTLYWYLQNLGQGPELLIRYENEEAVDDSQLPKDRFSAERLKGVDSTLKIQPAELGDSAVYLCASSKPAGPYNEQFFGPGTRLTVL.

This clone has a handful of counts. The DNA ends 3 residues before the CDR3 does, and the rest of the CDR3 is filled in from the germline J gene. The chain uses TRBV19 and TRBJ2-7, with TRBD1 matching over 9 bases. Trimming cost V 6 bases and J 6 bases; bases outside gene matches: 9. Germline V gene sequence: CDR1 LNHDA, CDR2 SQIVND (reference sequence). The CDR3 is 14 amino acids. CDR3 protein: CASRSRDRVFEQYF. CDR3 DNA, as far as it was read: TGTGCCAGTAGAAGCAGGGACAGGGTTTTCGAG.

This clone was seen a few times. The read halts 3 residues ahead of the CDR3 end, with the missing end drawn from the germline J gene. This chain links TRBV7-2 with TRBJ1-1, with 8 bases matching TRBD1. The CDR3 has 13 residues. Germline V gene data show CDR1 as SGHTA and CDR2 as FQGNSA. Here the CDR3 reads CASSYRRGLLAFF. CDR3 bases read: TGTGCCAGCAGCTACCGCAGGGGGCTCTTG.

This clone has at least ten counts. The CDR3 region is CSARESLGTDTQYF. CDR3 DNA (partial): TGCAGTGCTAGGGAGTCACTAGGTACAGATACG. This sequence joins TRBV20-1 and TRBJ2-3, with D tentatively TRBD2 (5 bases). The read falls 3 residues short of the CDR3 end, and the missing part is taken from the germline J gene. CDR3 size: 14 residues. V dropped 3 bases and J dropped 3 bases, with 13 bases sitting between them. CDR1 is DFQATT, CDR2 SNEGSKA, per germline (reference sequence).

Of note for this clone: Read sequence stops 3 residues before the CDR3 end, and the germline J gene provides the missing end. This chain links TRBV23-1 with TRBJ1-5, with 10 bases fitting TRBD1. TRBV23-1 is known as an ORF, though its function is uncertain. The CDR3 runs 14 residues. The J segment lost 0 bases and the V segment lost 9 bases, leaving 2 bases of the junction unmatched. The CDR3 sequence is CARDRGISNQPQHF. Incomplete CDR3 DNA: TGCGCCAGGGACAGGGGGATTAGCAATCAGCCC.

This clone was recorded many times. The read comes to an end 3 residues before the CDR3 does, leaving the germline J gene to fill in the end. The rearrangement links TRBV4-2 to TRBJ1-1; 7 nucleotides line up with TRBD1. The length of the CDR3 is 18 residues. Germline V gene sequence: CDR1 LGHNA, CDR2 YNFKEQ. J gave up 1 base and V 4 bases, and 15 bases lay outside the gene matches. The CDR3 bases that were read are TGTGCCAGCAGCCGAAGTCTTGGGACAGTCGCCTCGAACACTGAA. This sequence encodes CASSRSLGTVASNTE. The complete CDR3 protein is CASSRSLGTVASNTEAFF.

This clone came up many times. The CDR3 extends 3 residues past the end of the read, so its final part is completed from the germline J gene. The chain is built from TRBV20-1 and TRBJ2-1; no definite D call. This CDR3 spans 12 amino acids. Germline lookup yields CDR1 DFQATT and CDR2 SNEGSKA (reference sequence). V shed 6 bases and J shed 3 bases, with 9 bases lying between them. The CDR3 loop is CSAVPGYNEQFF. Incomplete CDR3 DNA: TGCAGTGCCGTCCCGGGCTACAATGAG.

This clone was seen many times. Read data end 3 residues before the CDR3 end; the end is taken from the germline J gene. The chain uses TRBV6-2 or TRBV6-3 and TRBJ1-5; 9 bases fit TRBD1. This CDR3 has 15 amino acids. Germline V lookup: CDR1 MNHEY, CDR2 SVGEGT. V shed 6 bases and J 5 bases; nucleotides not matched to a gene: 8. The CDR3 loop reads CASRAWDRDDQPQHF. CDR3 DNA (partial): TGTGCCAGCAGGGCCTGGGACAGGGACGATCAGCCC.

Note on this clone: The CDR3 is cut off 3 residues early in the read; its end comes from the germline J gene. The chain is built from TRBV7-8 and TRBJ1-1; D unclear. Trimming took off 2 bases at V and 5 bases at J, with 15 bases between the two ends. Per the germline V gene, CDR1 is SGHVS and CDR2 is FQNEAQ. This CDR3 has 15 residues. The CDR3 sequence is CASSLSSVGRTEAFF. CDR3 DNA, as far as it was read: TGTGCCAGCAGCTTATCCTCGGTGGGCCGGACTGAA.

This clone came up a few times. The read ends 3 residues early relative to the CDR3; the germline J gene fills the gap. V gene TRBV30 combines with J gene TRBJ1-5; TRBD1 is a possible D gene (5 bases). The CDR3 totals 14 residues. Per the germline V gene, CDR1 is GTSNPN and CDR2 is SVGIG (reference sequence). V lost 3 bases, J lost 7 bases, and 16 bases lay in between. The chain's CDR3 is CAWRKGTEGQPQHF. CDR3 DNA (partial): TGTGCCTGGAGAAAGGGGACTGAGGGGCAGCCC. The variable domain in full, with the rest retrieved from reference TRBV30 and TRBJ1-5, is SQTIHQWPATLVQPVGSPLSLECTVEGTSNPNLYWYRQAAGRGLQLLFYSVGIGQISSEVPQNLSASRPQDRQFILSSKKLLLSDSGFYLCAWRKGTEGQPQHFGDGTRLSIL.